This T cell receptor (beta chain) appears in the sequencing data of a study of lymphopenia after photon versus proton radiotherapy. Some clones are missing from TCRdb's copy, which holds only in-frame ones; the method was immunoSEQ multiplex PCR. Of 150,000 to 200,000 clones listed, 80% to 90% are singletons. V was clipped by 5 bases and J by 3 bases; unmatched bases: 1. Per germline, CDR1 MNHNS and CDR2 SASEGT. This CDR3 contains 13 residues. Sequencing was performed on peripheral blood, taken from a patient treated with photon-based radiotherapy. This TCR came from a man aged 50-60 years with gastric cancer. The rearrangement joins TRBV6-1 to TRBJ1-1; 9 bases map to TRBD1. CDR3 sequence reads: CASSWDRDTEAFF. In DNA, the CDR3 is TGTGCCAGCAGTTGGGACAGGGACACTGAAGCTTTCTTT.